Below are 23 T cell receptor beta chains sequenced from a single sample in a study of blood T cell repertoires in COVID-19. The data were produced by immunoSEQ multiplex PCR, yet TCRdb's version contains in-frame clones alone and is incomplete. There are a few hundred thousand clones in the sample; over 75% occur only once, and roughly 1.4% lies in the top ten. The sample was PBMCs or T cells enriched from blood (not recorded which). The receptors come from a man aged 25 to 40 who had recovered from COVID-19.

The chain joins TRBV20-1 to TRBJ2-3, with D possibly matching TRBD2 (5 bases). The CDR3 consists of 16 residues. CDR1 is DFQATT, CDR2 SNEGSKA, per germline (reference sequence). V was clipped by 3 bases and J by 0 bases, with 16 bases between them. CDR3: CSASVRLYSSTDTQYF. The CDR3 DNA follows: TGCAGTGCTAGTGTCCGACTATATTCTAGCACAGATACGCAGTATTTT.

This clone was recorded once. The chain carries TRBV6-4 and TRBJ2-2; TRBD1 aligns across 9 bases. This CDR3 has 16 amino acids. The germline gives CDR1 MRHNA, CDR2 SNTAGT. Germline trimming cut 3 bases from V and 1 base from J; bases unmatched to any gene: 3. The CDR3 sequence is CASSEGGQGNTGELFF. CDR3 coding DNA: TGTGCCAGCAGTGAGGGGGGACAGGGGAACACCGGGGAGCTGTTTTTT.

The chain has TRBV7-2 and TRBJ2-1, with D possibly being TRBD2 (6 bases). Trimming cost V 5 bases and J 5 bases, with 16 bases left between them. CDR1 SGHTA and CDR2 FQGNSA come from the germline V gene. The CDR3 is 15 amino acids. CDR3 sequence: CASSVWAGTDNEQFF. The CDR3 DNA sequence: TGTGCCAGCAGCGTTTGGGCGGGGACGGACAATGAGCAGTTCTTC. Using reference TRBV7-2 and TRBJ2-1 for the parts outside the CDR3, the full variable domain is GAGVSQSPSNKVTEKGKDVELRCDPISGHTALYWYRQSLGQGLEFLIYFQGNSAPDKSGLPSDRFSAERTGGSVSTLTIQRTQQEDSAVYLCASSVWAGTDNEQFFGPGTRLTVL.

This chain uses TRBV4-3 with TRBJ2-7; 8 nucleotides line up with TRBD1. CDR1 is LGHNA, CDR2 YSLEER, per germline. The trim removed 1 base at V and 6 bases at J, leaving 2 bases unmatched. CDR3 length equals 13 residues. CDR3 sequence: CASSQGTGREQYF. The CDR3 DNA is TGCGCCAGCAGCCAAGGGACAGGGCGCGAGCAGTACTTC.

The V gene is TRBV18, the J gene TRBJ2-2; D is perhaps TRBD1 (5 bases). Deletions cut 2 bases from V and 3 bases from J, with 10 bases between. CDR3 length: 15 amino acids. CDR1 is KGHSH and CDR2 is LQKENI in the germline V gene. CDR3 sequence reads: CASSPRWGDTGELFF. The CDR3 DNA is TGTGCCAGCTCACCAAGATGGGGCGACACCGGGGAGCTGTTTTTT.

The chain couples TRBV4-1 to TRBJ2-7; D not resolved. Deletions cut 0 bases from V and 6 bases from J, with 12 bases between. This CDR3 is built from 14 residues. Germline CDR1 MGHRA, CDR2 YSYEKL. In DNA, the CDR3 is TGCGCCAGCAGCCAAGATGTTGGGCACCCCGAGCAGTACTTC. It yields the protein CASSQDVGHPEQYF.

The chain recombines TRBV4-1 with TRBJ2-2, with 7 nucleotides matching TRBD2. The V gene end was trimmed by 3 bases and the J gene end by 0 bases; junction bases not matched to a gene: 1. The germline CDR1 and CDR2 sequences are MGHRA and YSYEKL. The CDR3 has 15 amino acids. The CDR3 sequence is CASSQGGANTGELFF. The CDR3 region has the DNA TGCGCCAGCAGCCAGGGGGGGGCGAACACCGGGGAGCTGTTTTTT.

The chain recombines TRBV7-9 with TRBJ2-1; D remains unclear. The CDR3 has 15 residues. The V end lost 5 bases, the J end lost 2 bases, and 13 bases lay between the germline ends. Germline CDR1 and CDR2: SEHNR and FQNEAQ (reference sequence). CDR3 in amino acids: CASSPPGWAYNEQFF. In DNA, the CDR3 is TGTGCCAGCAGCCCGCCGGGTTGGGCCTACAATGAGCAGTTCTTC.

V and J are TRBV21-1 and TRBJ2-5; TRBD1, the D gene given by the table, was not confirmed from the DNA. TRBV21-1 is a pseudogene segment. This CDR3 has 14 amino acids. The CDR3 DNA sequence: TGTGCCAGCAGCCCACGAGACAGGTGGGAGACCCAGTACTTC. This codes for CASSPRDRWETQYF.

The CDR3 region is CAWSSPQYEQYF. CDR3 nucleotide sequence: TGTGCCTGGAGTAGTCCCCAGTACGAGCAGTACTTC. This chain links TRBV30 with TRBJ2-7; no clear D gene. Germline V CDR1 and CDR2: GTSNPN, SVGIG (reference sequence). V shed 2 bases and J shed 4 bases, with 9 bases lying between them. The CDR3 is 12 residues long. The whole variable domain, remainder taken from reference TRBV30 and TRBJ2-7, is SQTIHQWPATLVQPVGSPLSLECTVEGTSNPNLYWYRQAAGRGLQLLFYSVGIGQISSEVPQNLSASRPQDRQFILSSKKLLLSDSGFYLCAWSSPQYEQYFGPGTRLTVT.

The genes are TRBV6-5 and TRBJ1-1; D is undetermined. Trimming took 6 bases from V and 5 from J, leaving 10 bases between them. This CDR3 is 12 amino acids long. Germline-derived CDR1 and CDR2 are MNHEY and SVGAGI. The CDR3 region is CASSQTGTEAFF. CDR3 nucleotide sequence: TGTGCCAGCAGCCAAACGGGGACTGAAGCTTTCTTT.

The V call is TRBV6-5, the J call TRBJ2-2; no definite D call. Between the trimmed V and J ends, which lost 4 bases and 6 bases, there was a span of 9 bases. CDR1 is MNHEY and CDR2 is SVGAGI in the germline V gene. This CDR3 contains 13 residues. CDR3 nucleotides: TGTGCCAGCAGTTTGTCCCTCGCCGGGGAGCTGTTTTTT. Its translation: CASSLSLAGELFF.

The sample holds a few counts of this clone. The V gene is TRBV4-3, the J gene TRBJ1-2, with 9 positions matching TRBD1. Germline-derived CDR1 and CDR2 are LGHNA and YSLEER. J gave up 5 bases and V 3 bases, and 13 bases lay outside the gene matches. CDR3 length: 17 amino acids. The CDR3 region is CASSQDTGTGFSYGYTF. In DNA, the CDR3 is TGCGCCAGCAGCCAGGATACCGGGACAGGGTTCTCTTATGGCTACACCTTC.

The genes are TRBV10-1 and TRBJ2-7; possibly TRBD2 for D (7 bases). Germline V gene sequence: CDR1 WNHNN, CDR2 SYGVQD (reference sequence). V was clipped by 6 bases and J by 5 bases, with 14 bases between them. CDR3 length: 13 amino acids. CDR3 in DNA: TGCGCCAGCAGCCTCGGCGGGGGCCACGAGCAGTACTTC. This gives the protein CASSLGGGHEQYF.

This clone was recorded only once. V and J are TRBV4-1 and TRBJ1-6; 10 positions match TRBD1. CDR3 length: 18 residues. The V and J ends lost 1 base and 14 bases, in that order; junction bases with no gene match: 17. The germline V gene encodes CDR1 MGHRA and CDR2 YSYEKL. This chain's CDR3 is CASSQATGGQGSFVTLHF. The CDR3, as DNA: TGCGCCAGCAGCCAAGCCACGGGGGGACAGGGGTCTTTTGTCACCCTCCACTTT.

This clone was picked up many times. This rearrangement joins TRBV4-1 to TRBJ1-2; D gene ambiguous. V was trimmed by 1 base and J by 4 bases, leaving 10 bases between them. The V gene's germline CDR1 is MGHRA and CDR2 YSYEKL. This CDR3 contains 14 residues. The CDR3 loop is CASSQALGVYGYTF. CDR3 nucleotide sequence: TGCGCCAGCAGCCAAGCATTGGGAGTCTATGGCTACACCTTC.

This chain joins TRBV30 and TRBJ1-2; TRBD1 is a possible D gene (5 bases). The length of the CDR3 is 13 residues. The ends were cut back, 0 bases at V and 8 bases at J, with 13 bases in the middle. Germline V gene sequence: CDR1 GTSNPN, CDR2 SVGIG (reference sequence). CDR3 nucleotides: TGTGCCTGGAGTGTACTGGGAGGGGAAGGCTACACCTTC. Amino acids: CAWSVLGGEGYTF.

The chain couples TRBV7-2 to TRBJ1-5; D not resolved. Germline V gene lookup returns CDR1 SGHTA and CDR2 FQGNSA. V dropped 4 bases and J dropped 3 bases, with 7 bases sitting between them. This CDR3 has 13 residues. The CDR3 loop is CASSSNFNQPQHF. CDR3 sequence (DNA): TGTGCCAGCAGCTCGAACTTCAATCAGCCCCAGCATTTT.

The chain recombines TRBV15 with TRBJ1-1, with TRBD1 identical over 10 bases. From germline, CDR1 is LNHNV and CDR2 YYDKDF (reference sequence). After removal of 1 base from V and 6 bases from J, the junction contained 14 bases not matched to a gene. The CDR3 covers 18 residues. The CDR3 nucleotides are TGTGCCACCAGCAGAGGGGGCGAGGGACAGGGGAAAGCCGCTGAAGCTTTCTTT. Translated: CATSRGGEGQGKAAEAFF.

The J gene is TRBJ2-2, the V gene TRBV2; 9 bases match TRBD1. V lost 6 bases and J lost 4; bases outside the gene matches: 0. In germline, CDR1 is SNHLY, CDR2 FYNNEI. This CDR3 region has 13 residues. CDR3 in amino acids: CASRDRGTGELFF. The CDR3, as DNA: TGTGCCAGCAGGGACAGGGGCACCGGGGAGCTGTTTTTT.

The chain couples TRBV5-1 to TRBJ1-1; D is unclear. From germline, CDR1 is SGHRS and CDR2 YFSETQ. The CDR3 has 13 amino acids. V lost 4 bases and J lost 3, with 10 bases in between. The CDR3 region is CASSPDFYTEAFF. The CDR3 coding sequence is TGCGCCAGCAGCCCGGACTTTTACACTGAAGCTTTCTTT.

The chain uses TRBV11-2 and TRBJ1-3; no firm D call. CDR1 is SGHAT, CDR2 FQNNGV, per germline. The V gene lost 5 bases and the J gene lost 0 bases, with 11 bases spanning the gap. This CDR3 has 15 residues. This CDR3 reads CASSAQVHSGNTIYF. As DNA, the CDR3 is TGTGCCAGCAGCGCACAAGTCCACTCTGGAAACACCATATATTTT.

The J gene is TRBJ2-5, the V gene TRBV5-1; maybe TRBD1 (5 bases). Trimming stripped 4 bases from V and 5 bases from J, with 12 bases between. The germline V gene encodes CDR1 SGHRS and CDR2 YFSETQ. CDR3 length equals 13 residues. The CDR3 DNA sequence: TGCGCCAGCAGCGCAGGGTCGGGTGAGACCCAGTACTTC. This codes for CASSAGSGETQYF.